This T cell receptor beta chain was documented in a study of cytomegalovirus exposure and HLA in healthy donors. Study summary: A later analysis reported the 120 or so validation repertoires used the same platform as the approximately 660 first-cohort repertoires.

Some clones are missing from TCRdb's copy, which holds only in-frame ones; the method was immunoSEQ multiplex PCR. The data contain approximately 300,000 clones, around 90% of them singletons. General study findings and limits: The classifier was said to identify cytomegalovirus status with high specificity and sensitivity.

Note on this clone: As yet, its antigen is unknown.

Trimming removed 1 base from V and 4 bases from J; junction bases left unmatched: 5. The CDR3 sequence is 16 residues long. Germline assignment: CDR1 SGHVS and CDR2 FQNEAQ. The chain links TRBV7-8 to TRBJ2-3; TRBD2 agrees at 10 bases. The sequence was obtained from a woman aged 25-40 years in good health and CMV-seropositive. Sequenced sample: PBMCs. CDR3 sequence: CASSLGLAGLSDTQYF. CDR3 nucleotide sequence: TGTGCCAGCAGCTTAGGACTAGCGGGTTTGTCAGATACGCAGTATTTT.